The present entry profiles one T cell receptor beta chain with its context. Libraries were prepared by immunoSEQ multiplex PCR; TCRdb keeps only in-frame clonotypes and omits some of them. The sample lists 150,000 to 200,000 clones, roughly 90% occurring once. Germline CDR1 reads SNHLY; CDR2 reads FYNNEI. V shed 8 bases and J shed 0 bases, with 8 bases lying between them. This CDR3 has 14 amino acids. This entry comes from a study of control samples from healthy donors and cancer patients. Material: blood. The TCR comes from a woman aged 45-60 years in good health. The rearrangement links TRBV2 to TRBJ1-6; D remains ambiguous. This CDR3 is CASEASSYNSPLHF. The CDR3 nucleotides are TGTGCCAGCGAGGCGAGCTCCTATAATTCACCCCTCCACTTT.